This TCR beta chain emerged from a study of T-cell memory formation after mild COVID-19. From the 5' RACE reads, TCRdb called clonotypes with MiXCR, one entry per CDR3 protein. The sample lists approximately 300,000 distinct CDR3 sequences, roughly 19% occurring once. The V and J ends lost 6 bases and 8 bases, in that order; junction bases with no gene match: 12. The germline gives CDR1 LNHDA, CDR2 SQIVND (reference sequence). This CDR3 spans 16 amino acids. General observations from the study: Day 15 to 85 contracting clones showed balanced CD4/CD8; day 15 to 37 expanders favored CD4+.

With regard to this clonotype: Antigen specificity is unknown.

The sequence was obtained from a man between 18 and 29 years old who had mild COVID-19 (a few samples of this study predate the infection). Cell type and time point are not known. Sequencing input: PBMCs or a T cell subset sorted from them (not recorded which). The rearrangement links TRBV19 to TRBJ2-1; 11 bases agree with TRBD2. In DNA, the CDR3 is TGTGCCAGTAGCACGTCCCGTAGCGGGGGGGTGTATGAGCAGTTCTTC. The encoded protein is CASSTSRSGGVYEQFF.